The 19 T cell receptor beta chains reported below all come from one sample, sequenced in a study of radiotherapy plus CTLA-4 blockade in lung cancer. TCRdb's copy holds only in-frame clones and misses some; the assay was immunoSEQ multiplex PCR. The sample lists fewer than 100,000 clones, around 83% occurring once. The starting material was peripheral blood, obtained from a patient treated with radiotherapy plus ipilimumab. The receptors derive from a human donor with non-small cell lung cancer who had stable disease on radiotherapy plus ipilimumab.

The chain uses TRBV30 and TRBJ2-2; D remains unclear. Germline CDR1 is GTSNPN and CDR2 is SVGIG (reference sequence). Trimming cost V 1 base and J 7 bases, with 10 bases left between them. The CDR3 is 13 amino acids. The CDR3 bases are TGTGCCTGGAGTGCCCCTCCCGGCGGGGAGCTGTTTTTT. It is translated as CAWSAPPGGELFF.

The CDR3 here is CASRGGGETQYF. CDR3 coding DNA: TGTGCCAGCCGCGGAGGGGGCGAGACCCAGTACTTC. The rearrangement joins TRBV13 to TRBJ2-5; TRBD1 is a possible D gene (7 bases). Per the germline V gene, CDR1 is PRHDT and CDR2 is FYEKMQ (reference sequence). This CDR3 spans 12 amino acids. V shed 8 bases and J shed 5 bases, with 12 bases lying between them.

This clone showed up just once. V and J are TRBV19 and TRBJ2-1; either TRBD1 or TRBD2 may supply D (5 bases each). Germline CDR1 reads LNHDA; CDR2 reads SQIVND (reference sequence). V gave up 3 bases and J gave up 4 bases, with 10 bases separating them. This CDR3 has 14 residues. The CDR3 region has the DNA TGTGCCAGTAGTATGGAGGACACATACAATGAGCAGTTCTTC. Protein product: CASSMEDTYNEQFF.

The gene calls are TRBV19 and TRBJ1-5; D is unresolved. Germline V gene sequence: CDR1 LNHDA, CDR2 SQIVND (reference sequence). The V end lost 5 bases, the J end lost 0 bases, and 14 bases lay between the germline ends. The CDR3 loop spans 16 amino acids. CDR3 loop: CASSRLEGVSNQPQHF. The CDR3 coding sequence is TGTGCCAGTAGTCGCCTTGAAGGCGTTAGCAATCAGCCCCAGCATTTT.

This chain uses TRBV19 with TRBJ2-2; no definite D call. Germline lookup yields CDR1 LNHDA and CDR2 SQIVND (reference sequence). The CDR3 runs to 13 residues. Between the trimmed V and J ends, which lost 0 bases and 9 bases, there was a span of 8 bases. For the CDR3, the DNA is TGTGCCAGTAGTATAGATCGAGAAAGGGAGCTGTTTTTT. Translating gives CASSIDRERELFF.

The V call is TRBV7-3, the J call TRBJ2-2, with TRBD2 matching 9 bases. Germline V gene sequence: CDR1 SGHTA, CDR2 FQGTGA. The CDR3 covers 15 residues. V trimming: 8 bases; J trimming: 1 base; junction bases outside the gene matches: 5. CDR3 in DNA: TGTGCCAGCTCCAGGACTAGCGAGAACACCGGGGAGCTGTTTTTT. It specifies CASSRTSENTGELFF.

The chain couples TRBV29-1 to TRBJ1-2; a possible D gene is TRBD1 (6 bases). CDR3 length: 13 residues. Germline lookup yields CDR1 SQVTM and CDR2 ANQGSEA. V was trimmed by 6 bases and J by 8 bases, leaving 19 bases between them. In DNA, the CDR3 is TGCAGCGTCCCTAAACAGGGTTTGGAGGGCTACACCTTC. Protein: CSVPKQGLEGYTF.

As DNA, the CDR3 is TGTGCCATCAGTGCGGGGAGCCAAGAGACCCAGTACTTC. Protein sequence: CAISAGSQETQYF. The V gene is TRBV10-3, the J gene TRBJ2-5; D possibly corresponds to TRBD2 (5 bases). CDR1 and CDR2 from the germline V gene are ENHRY and SYGVKD. The germline V and J ends were trimmed by 4 bases and 1 base, with 7 bases remaining between them. This CDR3 has 13 residues.

The genes are TRBV30 and TRBJ2-1; 11 nucleotides line up with TRBD1. The V gene's germline CDR1 is GTSNPN and CDR2 SVGIG (reference sequence). The junction had 5 bases not matched to a gene; V was cut back by 5 bases and J by 5 bases. The CDR3 sequence is 14 residues long. The CDR3 protein is CAWGQGALDNEQFF. CDR3 DNA: TGTGCCTGGGGACAGGGGGCCTTGGACAATGAGCAGTTCTTC.

The chain employs TRBV11-2 and TRBJ1-1; unclear D gene. The CDR3 is 15 residues long. The germline V and J ends were trimmed by 5 bases and 1 base, with 14 bases remaining between them. From germline, CDR1 is SGHAT and CDR2 FQNNGV. The CDR3 loop is CASSPYGRKNTEAFF. In nucleotides, the CDR3 is TGTGCCAGCAGCCCCTACGGACGGAAGAACACTGAAGCTTTCTTT.

The gene calls are TRBV15 and TRBJ1-5; 8 positions agree with TRBD1. The germline V gene has CDR1 LNHNV and CDR2 YYDKDF (reference sequence). The CDR3 is made up of 16 amino acids. Trimming took 5 bases from V and 2 from J; bases not matched to a gene: 8. CDR3 residues: CATSGSGTGGNQPQHF. As DNA, the CDR3 is TGTGCCACCAGCGGATCCGGGACAGGCGGCAATCAGCCCCAGCATTTT.

The V gene is TRBV11-2, the J gene TRBJ2-3; the D gene is possibly TRBD1 (7 bases). Trimming took 1 base from V and 2 from J, leaving 19 bases between them. The CDR3 extends over 18 amino acids. CDR1 SGHAT and CDR2 FQNNGV come from the germline V gene. The CDR3 is CASSLGRGRGPLTDTQYF. The CDR3 region has the DNA TGTGCCAGCAGCTTAGGGAGGGGGCGGGGACCCCTCACAGATACGCAGTATTTT.

The chain links TRBV5-4 to TRBJ2-5, with D possibly TRBD1 on 6 matching bases. The CDR3 length is 15 residues. Germline V gene data show CDR1 as SGHNT and CDR2 as YYREEE (reference sequence). V lost 4 bases, J lost 1 base, and 14 bases lay in between. The CDR3 DNA sequence: TGTGCCAGCAGCACGCGGACAGAAATCCAAGAGACCCAGTACTTC. Its translation is CASSTRTEIQETQYF.

This clone appeared once. The chain joins TRBV7-3 to TRBJ2-3; D not certain. Germline V lookup: CDR1 SGHTA, CDR2 FQGTGA. Trimming removed 3 bases at V and 2 bases at J, with 9 bases between. The length of the CDR3 is 14 residues. The CDR3 nucleotides read TGTGCCAGCAGCTTGTCGGGCCTCACAGATACGCAGTATTTT. This encodes CASSLSGLTDTQYF.

Turning to this clone: Additional DNA sequences in this sample encode the identical CDR3. This chain uses TRBV4-2 with TRBJ1-5; D is uncertain. Germline V gene sequence: CDR1 LGHNA, CDR2 YNFKEQ. Between the trimmed V and J ends, which lost 4 bases and 3 bases, there was a span of 10 bases. The CDR3 is 14 amino acids. CDR3 in amino acids: CASSPSLSNQPQHF. CDR3 nucleotide sequence: TGTGCCAGCAGCCCTTCTCTCTCCAATCAGCCCCAGCATTTT.

This rearrangement joins TRBV30 to TRBJ2-5; 8 bases are shared with TRBD1. From germline, CDR1 is GTSNPN and CDR2 SVGIG (reference sequence). V shed 3 bases and J 5 bases; nucleotides not matched to a gene: 17. CDR3 length: 17 amino acids. The CDR3 loop reads CAWSARSQDREVETQYF. The DNA of the CDR3 is TGTGCCTGGAGCGCTCGGTCCCAGGACAGGGAGGTGGAGACCCAGTACTTC.

This chain uses TRBV5-6 with TRBJ1-6; 9 bases are shared with TRBD1. Germline lookup yields CDR1 SGHDT and CDR2 YYEEEE. V gave up 4 bases and J gave up 7 bases; unmatched junction bases: 3. The CDR3 contains 14 residues. The CDR3, as DNA: TGTGCCAGCAGCATAGGACAGGGGAATTCACCCCTCCACTTT. Protein product: CASSIGQGNSPLHF.

V is TRBV5-5 and J is TRBJ1-6; the D is unclear. V was clipped by 7 bases and J by 9 bases, with 20 bases between them. The CDR3 runs 15 residues. CDR1 SGHKS and CDR2 YYEKEE come from the germline V gene (reference sequence). CDR3: CASLSYGSVGSPLHF. CDR3 coding DNA: TGTGCCAGCCTTTCTTACGGGTCGGTCGGTTCACCCCTCCACTTT.

The rearrangement joins TRBV5-1 to TRBJ2-2; TRBD1 or TRBD2 may be the D gene (5 bases each). The CDR3 is 15 amino acids. Germline V gene lookup returns CDR1 SGHRS and CDR2 YFSETQ. V lost 4 bases to trimming and J lost 7 bases, with 17 bases between them. The CDR3 loop is CASSPLEGRNGELFF. DNA of the CDR3: TGCGCCAGCAGCCCGCTTGAGGGGCGAAACGGGGAGCTGTTTTTT.